One sample yielded the 14 T cell receptor beta chains listed below, sequenced in a study of CD4+ T cells in melanoma. Data came from immunoSEQ multiplex PCR; TCRdb stores just in-frame clones and leaves some out. This table has 10,000 or so clones, around 62% appearing once. The sample comprised cells from a culture (not recorded whether cultured in vitro). These receptor sequences come from a human donor with melanoma.

This clone was detected once. The V call is TRBV18, the J call TRBJ1-1, with D uncertain. This CDR3 contains 19 residues. Germline CDR1 is KGHSH and CDR2 is LQKENI. V lost 1 base and J 7 bases, leaving 28 bases between the germline ends. CDR3 sequence reads: CASSPRFLTRREETDEAFF. The CDR3 DNA reads TGTGCCAGCTCACCACGGTTCCTCACGCGAAGAGAAGAAACCGATGAAGCTTTCTTT.

V and J are TRBV5-5 and TRBJ2-7; tentative D call: TRBD2 (6 bases). CDR1 is SGHKS and CDR2 is YYEKEE in the germline V gene (reference sequence). The CDR3 is 15 residues long. The V gene lost 0 bases and the J gene lost 3 bases, with 13 bases spanning the gap. CDR3 amino acids: CASSLVGSLGYEQYF. In nucleotides, the CDR3 is TGTGCCAGCAGCTTGGTCGGGAGTCTAGGCTACGAGCAGTACTTC.

This chain uses TRBV18 with TRBJ1-1; D may be TRBD1 (5 bases). This CDR3 region has 12 residues. V was trimmed by 3 bases and J by 8 bases, leaving 10 bases between them. The germline CDR1 and CDR2 sequences are KGHSH and LQKENI. The DNA for the CDR3 is TGTGCCAGCTCACCCTCCAGGGAGGAAGCTTTCTTT. The encoded protein is CASSPSREEAFF.

This clone is a singleton in its sample. This chain joins TRBV5-6 and TRBJ2-2, with 7 bases lining up with TRBD2. Germline CDR1 and CDR2: SGHDT and YYEEEE. The CDR3 spans 15 residues. Trimming at V came to 4 bases and at J to 5 bases, leaving 8 bases not matched to a gene. CDR3 in DNA: TGTGCCAGCAGCCCCTTTCTGGGGGGGACCGGGGAGCTGTTTTTT. It codes for CASSPFLGGTGELFF.

V is TRBV5-1 and J is TRBJ2-5, with D possibly TRBD2 on 6 matching bases. In germline, CDR1 is SGHRS, CDR2 YFSETQ. The CDR3 runs to 15 residues. V was cut by 0 bases and J by 4 bases, with 13 bases left in between. This chain's CDR3 is CASSLEGRYGETQYF. CDR3 in DNA: TGCGCCAGCAGCTTGGAAGGGAGGTACGGAGAGACCCAGTACTTC. Filled out from reference TRBV5-1 and TRBJ2-5, the complete variable domain reads KAGVTQTPRYLIKTRGQQVTLSCSPISGHRSVSWYQQTPGQGLQFLFEYFSETQRNKGNFPGRFSGRQFSNSRSEMNVSTLELGDSALYLCASSLEGRYGETQYFGPGTRLLVL.

The chain combines TRBV27 with TRBJ1-6; 7 positions agree with TRBD1. This CDR3 has 16 amino acids. Per the germline V gene, CDR1 is MNHEY and CDR2 is SMNVEV (reference sequence). V shed 6 bases, J shed 9 bases, and the junction held 14 bases outside the gene matches. CDR3 DNA: TGTGCCAGCAGAGGTGGTTTCAGGGGGTGGGCTTCACCCCTCCACTTT. Its translation: CASRGGFRGWASPLHF.

This rearrangement joins TRBV29-1 to TRBJ2-2; 7 bases fit TRBD2. Per germline, CDR1 SQVTM and CDR2 ANQGSEA. CDR3 size: 15 residues. V shed 4 bases and J 5 bases; nucleotides not matched to a gene: 10. The CDR3 loop is CSVGSTAGGTGELFF. The CDR3 region has the DNA TGCAGCGTTGGGTCGACCGCCGGGGGGACCGGGGAGCTGTTTTTT.

The rearrangement uses TRBV7-2 and TRBJ2-1; D perhaps matches TRBD1 (5 bases). CDR1 and CDR2 (germline): SGHTA, FQGNSA. Trimming stripped 1 base from V and 0 bases from J, with 7 bases between. The CDR3 spans 15 residues. CDR3 region: CASSLGGHSYNEQFF. The CDR3 DNA sequence: TGTGCCAGCAGCTTAGGGGGCCACTCCTACAATGAGCAGTTCTTC.

V and J are TRBV10-3 and TRBJ1-1; a possible D gene is TRBD1 (5 bases). V was clipped by 6 bases and J by 1 base, with 9 bases between them. Per germline, CDR1 ENHRY and CDR2 SYGVKD. CDR3 size: 13 residues. The DNA for the CDR3 is TGTGCCATCAGGTGGGGGGAGAACACTGAAGCTTTCTTT. Its translation: CAIRWGENTEAFF.

A few counts support this clone. The chain employs TRBV7-9 and TRBJ2-4; D call uncertain. Germline assignment: CDR1 SEHNR and CDR2 FQNEAQ (reference sequence). This CDR3 comprises 15 residues. Between the trimmed V and J ends, which lost 1 base and 0 bases, there was a span of 7 bases. Here the CDR3 reads CASSLGAGAKNIQYF. CDR3 coding DNA: TGTGCCAGCAGCTTAGGAGCAGGAGCCAAAAACATTCAGTACTTC.

This clone was detected only a few times. The CDR3 protein is CASSIFQVSSPLHF. CDR3 sequence (DNA): TGTGCCAGTAGTATCTTCCAGGTATCTTCACCCCTCCACTTT. This chain connects TRBV19 to TRBJ1-6; D not certain. Germline V gene sequence: CDR1 LNHDA, CDR2 SQIVND (reference sequence). Trimming removed 3 bases at V and 9 bases at J, with 12 bases between. This CDR3 spans 14 amino acids. The complete variable domain, with remaining parts taken from reference TRBV19 and TRBJ1-6, reads DGGITQSPKYLFRKEGQNVTLSCEQNLNHDAMYWYRQDPGQGLRLIYYSQIVNDFQKGDIAEGYSVSREKKESFPLTVTSAQKNPTAFYLCASSIFQVSSPLHFGNGTRLTVT.

The V call is TRBV7-3, the J call TRBJ2-1; TRBD1 aligns across 9 bases. CDR1 is SGHTA, CDR2 FQGTGA, per germline. The trim removed 5 bases at V and 4 bases at J, leaving 6 bases unmatched. The CDR3 loop spans 15 amino acids. The CDR3 protein is CASSLGTGLYNEQFF. The DNA for the CDR3 is TGTGCCAGCAGCCTAGGGACAGGGCTGTACAATGAGCAGTTCTTC.

The chain combines TRBV29-1 with TRBJ2-3; D may be TRBD1 (6 bases). V was shortened by 7 bases and J by 8 bases, with 22 bases between the two germline ends. The CDR3 extends over 14 amino acids. Germline values: CDR1 SQVTM, CDR2 ANQGSEA. The CDR3 is CSDRKTGSQSTQYF. CDR3 DNA: TGCAGCGACCGGAAGACAGGCTCCCAATCTACGCAGTATTTT.

Only a few counts were recorded for this clone. The genes are TRBV19 and TRBJ1-1; D might be TRBD1 (5 bases). CDR3 length: 14 residues. V was cut by 7 bases and J by 3 bases, with 15 bases left in between. Germline V gives CDR1 LNHDA, CDR2 SQIVND (reference sequence). The CDR3 spells CASTNLGGYTEAFF. The CDR3 nucleotides are TGTGCCAGTACCAACCTCGGGGGGTACACTGAAGCTTTCTTT.